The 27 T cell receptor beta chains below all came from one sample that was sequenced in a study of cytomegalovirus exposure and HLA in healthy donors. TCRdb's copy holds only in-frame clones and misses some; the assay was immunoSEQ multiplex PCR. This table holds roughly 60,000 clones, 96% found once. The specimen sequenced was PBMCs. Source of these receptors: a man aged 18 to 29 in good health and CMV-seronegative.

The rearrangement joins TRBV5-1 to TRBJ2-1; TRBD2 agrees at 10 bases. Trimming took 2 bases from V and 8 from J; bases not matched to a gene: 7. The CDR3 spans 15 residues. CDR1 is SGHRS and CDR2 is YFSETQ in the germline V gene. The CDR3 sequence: CASSLSGRAFDEQFF. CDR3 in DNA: TGCGCCAGCAGCTTAAGCGGGAGGGCCTTCGATGAGCAGTTCTTC. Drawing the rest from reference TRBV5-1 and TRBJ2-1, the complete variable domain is KAGVTQTPRYLIKTRGQQVTLSCSPISGHRSVSWYQQTPGQGLQFLFEYFSETQRNKGNFPGRFSGRQFSNSRSEMNVSTLELGDSALYLCASSLSGRAFDEQFFGPGTRLTVL.

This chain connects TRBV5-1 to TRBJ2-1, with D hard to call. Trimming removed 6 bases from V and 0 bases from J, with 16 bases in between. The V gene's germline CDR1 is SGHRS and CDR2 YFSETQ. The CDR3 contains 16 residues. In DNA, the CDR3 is TGCGCCAGCACCCCCGGAGACCCAAACTCCTACAATGAGCAGTTCTTC. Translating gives CASTPGDPNSYNEQFF. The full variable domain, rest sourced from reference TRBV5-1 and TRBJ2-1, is KAGVTQTPRYLIKTRGQQVTLSCSPISGHRSVSWYQQTPGQGLQFLFEYFSETQRNKGNFPGRFSGRQFSNSRSEMNVSTLELGDSALYLCASTPGDPNSYNEQFFGPGTRLTVL.

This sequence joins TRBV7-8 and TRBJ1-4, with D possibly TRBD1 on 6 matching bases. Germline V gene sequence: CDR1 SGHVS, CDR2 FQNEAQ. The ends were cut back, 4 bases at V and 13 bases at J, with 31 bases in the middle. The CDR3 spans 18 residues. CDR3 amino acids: CASSSRQDLSLNREGLFF. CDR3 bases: TGTGCCAGCAGCTCCCGACAGGACCTCAGCCTAAATCGGGAAGGACTGTTTTTT.

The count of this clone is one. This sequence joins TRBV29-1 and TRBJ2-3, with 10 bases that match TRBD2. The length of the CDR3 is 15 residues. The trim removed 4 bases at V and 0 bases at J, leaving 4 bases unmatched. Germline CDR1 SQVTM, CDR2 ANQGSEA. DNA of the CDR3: TGCAGCGTTGCAGGACTAGCGGAGAGCACAGATACGCAGTATTTT. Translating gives CSVAGLAESTDTQYF.

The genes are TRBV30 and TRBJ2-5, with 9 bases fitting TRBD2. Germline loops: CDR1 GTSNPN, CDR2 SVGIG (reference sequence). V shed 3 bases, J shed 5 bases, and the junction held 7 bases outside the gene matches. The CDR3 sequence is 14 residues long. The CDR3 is CAWSATGLAETQYF. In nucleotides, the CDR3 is TGTGCCTGGAGCGCAACCGGACTAGCGGAGACCCAGTACTTC.

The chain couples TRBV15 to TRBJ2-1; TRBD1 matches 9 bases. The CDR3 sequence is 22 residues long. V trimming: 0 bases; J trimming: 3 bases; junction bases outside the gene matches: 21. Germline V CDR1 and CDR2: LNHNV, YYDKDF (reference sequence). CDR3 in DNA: TGTGCCACCAGCAGAGATCTGGGTGCGGGACAGGGTTTTTCGAAATACTACAATGAGCAGTTCTTC. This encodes CATSRDLGAGQGFSKYYNEQFF.

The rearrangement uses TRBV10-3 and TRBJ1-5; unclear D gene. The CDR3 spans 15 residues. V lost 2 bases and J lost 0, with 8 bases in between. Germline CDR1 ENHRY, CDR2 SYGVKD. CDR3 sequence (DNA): TGTGCCATCAGTGAGGGGCAGGTTAGCAATCAGCCCCAGCATTTT. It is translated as CAISEGQVSNQPQHF.

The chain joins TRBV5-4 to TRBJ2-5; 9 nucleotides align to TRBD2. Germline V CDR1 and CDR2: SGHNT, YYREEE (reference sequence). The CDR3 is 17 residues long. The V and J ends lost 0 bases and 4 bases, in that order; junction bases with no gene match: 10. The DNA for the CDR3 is TGTGCCAGCAGCTTGGCCAGGCGGGAGGGCCATCCAGAGACCCAGTACTTC. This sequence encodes CASSLARREGHPETQYF.

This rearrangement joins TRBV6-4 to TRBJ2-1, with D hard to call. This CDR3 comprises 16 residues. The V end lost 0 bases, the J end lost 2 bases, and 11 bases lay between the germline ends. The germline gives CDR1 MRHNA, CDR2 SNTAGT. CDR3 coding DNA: TGTGCCAGCAGTGACTCGACTGTGCCCCCCTACAATGAGCAGTTCTTC. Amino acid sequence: CASSDSTVPPYNEQFF.

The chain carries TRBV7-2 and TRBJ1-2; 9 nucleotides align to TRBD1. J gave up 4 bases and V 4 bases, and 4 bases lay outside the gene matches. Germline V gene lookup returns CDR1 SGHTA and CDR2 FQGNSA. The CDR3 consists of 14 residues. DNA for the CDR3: TGTGCCAGCAGCTGGGGACAGGGCGGCTATGGCTACACCTTC. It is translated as CASSWGQGGYGYTF.

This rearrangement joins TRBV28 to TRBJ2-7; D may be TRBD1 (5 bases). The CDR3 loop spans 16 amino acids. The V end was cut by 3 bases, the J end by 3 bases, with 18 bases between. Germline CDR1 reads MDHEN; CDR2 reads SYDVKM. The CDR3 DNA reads TGTGCCAGCAGTTTCTTATCAGGTCAGGGATACTACGAGCAGTACTTC. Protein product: CASSFLSGQGYYEQYF.

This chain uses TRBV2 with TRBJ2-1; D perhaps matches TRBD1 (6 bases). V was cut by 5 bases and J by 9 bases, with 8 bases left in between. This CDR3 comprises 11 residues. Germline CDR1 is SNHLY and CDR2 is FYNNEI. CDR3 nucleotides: TGTGCCAGCAGTACAGGGTTTGAGCAGTTCTTC. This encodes CASSTGFEQFF. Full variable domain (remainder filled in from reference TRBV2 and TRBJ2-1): EPEVTQTPSHQVTQMGQEVILRCVPISNHLYFYWYRQILGQKVEFLVSFYNNEISEKSEIFDDQFSVERPDGSNFTLKIRSTKLEDSAMYFCASSTGFEQFFGPGTRLTVL.

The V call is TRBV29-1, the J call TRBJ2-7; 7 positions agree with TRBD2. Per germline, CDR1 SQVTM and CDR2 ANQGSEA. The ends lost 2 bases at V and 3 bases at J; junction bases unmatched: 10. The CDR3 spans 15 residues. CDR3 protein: CSVELGGRSDYEQYF. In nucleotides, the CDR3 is TGCAGCGTTGAATTGGGGGGGAGGTCGGACTACGAGCAGTACTTC.

The CDR3 nucleotides read TGTGCCAGCAGCTTAGGGACAGGGGGTGTAAGGGGCTACACCTTC. It specifies CASSLGTGGVRGYTF. This chain connects TRBV7-6 to TRBJ1-2; 10 bases line up with TRBD1. The CDR3 has 15 amino acids. V shed 1 base, J shed 8 bases, and the junction held 7 bases outside the gene matches. Germline CDR1 SGHVS, CDR2 FNYEAQ.

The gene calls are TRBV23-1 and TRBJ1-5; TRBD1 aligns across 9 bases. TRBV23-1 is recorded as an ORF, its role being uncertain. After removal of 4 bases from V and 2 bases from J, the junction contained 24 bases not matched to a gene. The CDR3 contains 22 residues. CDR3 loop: CASSLPDRGQGTGYIGNQPQHF. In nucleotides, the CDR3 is TGCGCCAGCAGTCTACCCGACCGGGGACAGGGAACGGGATATATCGGCAATCAGCCCCAGCATTTT.

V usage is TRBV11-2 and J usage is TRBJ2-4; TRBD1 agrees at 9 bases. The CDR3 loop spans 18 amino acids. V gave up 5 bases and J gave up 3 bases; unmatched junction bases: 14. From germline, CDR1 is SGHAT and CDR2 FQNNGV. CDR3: CASSLSPWTGDGKNIQYF. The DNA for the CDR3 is TGTGCCAGCAGCCTAAGCCCTTGGACAGGGGATGGCAAAAACATTCAGTACTTC.

The CDR3 nucleotides read TGTGCCAGCAGTTGGGACATTTACTACGAGCAGTACTTC. Translated, it gives CASSWDIYYEQYF. V gene TRBV6-6 combines with J gene TRBJ2-5, with D perhaps TRBD1 (6 bases). Judging by the DNA end, TRBJ2-7 fits better; the J call may be wrong. The V gene's germline CDR1 is MNHNY and CDR2 SVGAGI (reference sequence). The length of the CDR3 is 13 residues.

CDR3 sequence reads: CAGAGHMNTEAFF. As DNA, the CDR3 is TGTGCCGGGGCAGGCCACATGAACACTGAAGCTTTCTTT. This chain uses TRBV28 with TRBJ1-1; possibly TRBD1 for D (5 bases). This CDR3 has 13 residues. Germline V gives CDR1 MDHEN, CDR2 SYDVKM. The germline V and J ends were trimmed by 11 bases and 0 bases, with 13 bases remaining between them.

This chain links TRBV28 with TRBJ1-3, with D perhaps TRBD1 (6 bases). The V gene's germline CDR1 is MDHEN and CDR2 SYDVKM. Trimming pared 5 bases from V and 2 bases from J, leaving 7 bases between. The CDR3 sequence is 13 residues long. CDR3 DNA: TGTGCCAGCAGTCCAGGGGCTGGAAACACCATATATTTT. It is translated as CASSPGAGNTIYF. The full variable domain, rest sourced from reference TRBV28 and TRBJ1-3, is DVKVTQSSRYLVKRTGEKVFLECVQDMDHENMFWYRQDPGLGLRLIYFSYDVKMKEKGDIPEGYSVSREKKERFSLILESASTNQTSMYLCASSPGAGNTIYFGEGSWLTVV.

CDR3 bases: TGTGCCACCAGCGGCAGGTTCAAGAGACAGGGGAGAAAACGGGAGTTCACAGATACGCAGTATTTT. Translated: CATSGRFKRQGRKREFTDTQYF. The rearrangement joins TRBV15 to TRBJ2-3; 8 positions agree with TRBD1. CDR1 LNHNV and CDR2 YYDKDF come from the germline V gene (reference sequence). The J segment lost 2 bases and the V segment lost 5 bases, leaving 27 bases of the junction unmatched. The CDR3 runs 22 residues.

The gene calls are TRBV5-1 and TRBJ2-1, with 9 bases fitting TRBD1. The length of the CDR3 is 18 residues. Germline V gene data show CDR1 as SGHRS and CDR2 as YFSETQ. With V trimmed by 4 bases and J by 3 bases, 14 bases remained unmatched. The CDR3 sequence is CASSPAGIGTGNYNEQFF. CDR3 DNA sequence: TGCGCCAGCAGCCCAGCGGGAATCGGGACAGGGAACTACAATGAGCAGTTCTTC.

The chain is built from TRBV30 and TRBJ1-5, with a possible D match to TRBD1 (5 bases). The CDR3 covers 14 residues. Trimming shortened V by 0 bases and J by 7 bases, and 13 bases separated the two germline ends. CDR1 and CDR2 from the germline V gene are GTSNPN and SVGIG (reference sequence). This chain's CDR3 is CAWSVLLGRQPQHF. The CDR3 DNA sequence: TGTGCCTGGAGTGTACTCTTGGGGCGACAGCCCCAGCATTTT. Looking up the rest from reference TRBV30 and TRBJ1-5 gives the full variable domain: SQTIHQWPATLVQPVGSPLSLECTVEGTSNPNLYWYRQAAGRGLQLLFYSVGIGQISSEVPQNLSASRPQDRQFILSSKKLLLSDSGFYLCAWSVLLGRQPQHFGDGTRLSIL.

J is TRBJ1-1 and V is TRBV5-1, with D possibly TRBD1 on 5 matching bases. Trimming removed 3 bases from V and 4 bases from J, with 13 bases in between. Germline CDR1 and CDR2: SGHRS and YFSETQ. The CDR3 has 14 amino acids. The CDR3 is CASSSQGWATEAFF. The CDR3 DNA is TGCGCCAGCAGCTCGCAGGGCTGGGCCACTGAAGCTTTCTTT.

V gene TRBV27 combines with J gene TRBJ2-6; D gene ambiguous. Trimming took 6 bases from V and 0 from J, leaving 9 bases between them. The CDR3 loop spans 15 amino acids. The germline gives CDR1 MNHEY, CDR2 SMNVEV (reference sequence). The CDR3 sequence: CASSRLSSGANVLTF. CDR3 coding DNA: TGTGCCAGCAGCCGACTTAGCTCTGGGGCCAACGTCCTGACTTTC.

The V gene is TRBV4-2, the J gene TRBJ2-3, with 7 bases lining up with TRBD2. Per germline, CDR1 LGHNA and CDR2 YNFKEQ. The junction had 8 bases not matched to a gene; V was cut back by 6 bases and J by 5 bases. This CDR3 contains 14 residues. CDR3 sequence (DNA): TGTGCCAGCAGTGAAAGACTAGCTCAAGATACGCAGTATTTT. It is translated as CASSERLAQDTQYF.

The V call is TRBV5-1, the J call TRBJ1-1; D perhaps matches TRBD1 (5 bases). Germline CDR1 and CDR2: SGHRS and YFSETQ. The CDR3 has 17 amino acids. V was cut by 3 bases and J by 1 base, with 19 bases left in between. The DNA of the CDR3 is TGCGCCAGCAGCTCCCGGGGGGGGGACGGGGAGAACACTGAAGCTTTCTTT. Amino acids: CASSSRGGDGENTEAFF.

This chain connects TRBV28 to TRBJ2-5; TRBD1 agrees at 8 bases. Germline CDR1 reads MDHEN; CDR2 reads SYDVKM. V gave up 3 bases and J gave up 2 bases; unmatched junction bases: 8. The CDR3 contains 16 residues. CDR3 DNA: TGTGCCAGCAGTTTTACGGGGACAGGTTTACAAGAGACCCAGTACTTC. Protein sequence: CASSFTGTGLQETQYF.